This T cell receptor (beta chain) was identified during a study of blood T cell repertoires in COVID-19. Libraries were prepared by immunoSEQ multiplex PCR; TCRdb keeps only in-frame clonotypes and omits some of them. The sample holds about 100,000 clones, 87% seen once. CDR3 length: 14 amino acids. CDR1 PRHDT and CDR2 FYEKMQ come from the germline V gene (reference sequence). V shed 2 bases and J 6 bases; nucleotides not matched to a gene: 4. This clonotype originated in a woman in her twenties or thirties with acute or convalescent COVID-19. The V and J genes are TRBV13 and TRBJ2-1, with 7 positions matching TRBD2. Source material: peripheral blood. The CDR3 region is CASSLLGGSNEQFF. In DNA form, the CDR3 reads TGTGCCAGCAGCTTATTGGGGGGGAGCAATGAGCAGTTCTTC.